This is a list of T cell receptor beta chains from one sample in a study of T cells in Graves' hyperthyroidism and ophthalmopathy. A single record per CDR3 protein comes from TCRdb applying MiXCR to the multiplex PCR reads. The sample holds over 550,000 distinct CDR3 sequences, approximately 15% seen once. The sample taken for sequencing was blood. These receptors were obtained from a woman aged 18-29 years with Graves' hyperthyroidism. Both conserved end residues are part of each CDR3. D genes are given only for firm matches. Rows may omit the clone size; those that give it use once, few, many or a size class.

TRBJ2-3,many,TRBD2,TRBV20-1,TGCAGTGTCCCCGGACTAGCTGGGTCGGATACGCAGTATTTT,CSVPGLAGSDTQYF
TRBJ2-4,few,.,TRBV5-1,TGCGCCAGCACCCCGGACCTAGCCAAAAACATTCAGTACTTC,CASTPDLAKNIQYF
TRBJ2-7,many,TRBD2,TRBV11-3,TGTGCCAGCAGCCCCTGGGGGACTAGCGGGGCCCCCTACGAGCAGTACTTC,CASSPWGTSGAPYEQYF
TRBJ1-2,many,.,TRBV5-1,TGCGCCAGCAGCTTCGGCAATTCTAACTATGGCTACACCTTC,CASSFGNSNYGYTF
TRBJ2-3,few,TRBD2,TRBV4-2,TGTGCCAGCAGCCAAGATCAAGCGGGGCTCACAGATACGCAGTATTTT,CASSQDQAGLTDTQYF
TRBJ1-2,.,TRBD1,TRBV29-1,TGCAGCGTTGAAAATGGGACAGGGGCAGCTAACTATGGCTACACCTTC,CSVENGTGAANYGYTF
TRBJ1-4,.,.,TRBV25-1,TGTGCCAGCAGTGAACACAGCTATGCAACTAATGAAAAACTGTTTTTT,CASSEHSYATNEKLFF
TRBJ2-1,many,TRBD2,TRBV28,TGTGCCAGCAGTTTAGGAGGACTAGCGGGATACAATGAGCAGTTCTTC,CASSLGGLAGYNEQFF
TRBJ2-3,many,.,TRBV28,TGTGCCAGCAGTTTAGGCCGGGGTTTCCACACAGATACGCAGTATTTT,CASSLGRGFHTDTQYF
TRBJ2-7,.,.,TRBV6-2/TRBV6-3,TGTGCCAGCAGATTTGGAGCAGGGTTTGCGCAGTACTTC,CASRFGAGFAQYF
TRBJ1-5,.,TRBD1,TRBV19,TGTGCCAGTAGTGTCACAGGGGAGGCCAATCAGCCCCAGCATTTT,CASSVTGEANQPQHF
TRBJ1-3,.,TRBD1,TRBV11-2,TGTGCCAGCAGCTACGAAGGACAGGGCTTTGGAAACACCATATATTTT,CASSYEGQGFGNTIYF
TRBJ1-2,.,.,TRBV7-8,TGTGCCAGCAGCTTAGCAAGGAGCTCTGGCTACACCTTC,CASSLARSSGYTF
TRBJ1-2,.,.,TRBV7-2,TGTGCCAGCAGCCGACGACAGGTCCTTAACTATGGCTACACCTTC,CASSRRQVLNYGYTF
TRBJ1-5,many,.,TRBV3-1,TGTGCCAGCAGCCAAGGATCGGGAGATAATCGGCCCCAGCATTTT,CASSQGSGDNRPQHF
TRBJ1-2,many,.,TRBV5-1,TGCGCCAGCAGCTTGTCCCCAGGCGAGAACTATGGCTACACCTTC,CASSLSPGENYGYTF
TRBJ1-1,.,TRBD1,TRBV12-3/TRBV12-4,TGTGCCAGCAGTTTCGGACAGGGGGCTGAAGCTTTCTTT,CASSFGQGAEAFF
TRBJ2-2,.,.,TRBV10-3,TGTGCCATCAGTAGCCGGGACTTCCGCACCGGGGAGCTGTTTTTT,CAISSRDFRTGELFF
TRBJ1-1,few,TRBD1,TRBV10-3,TGTGCCATCAGCACCCAGGGGGACACTGAAGCTTTCTTT,CAISTQGDTEAFF
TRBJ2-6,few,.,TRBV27,TGTGCCAGCCGTTCAACCCGTGGGGCCAACGTCCTGACTTTC,CASRSTRGANVLTF
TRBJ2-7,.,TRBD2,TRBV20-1,TGCAGTGCCGGACAGGCCGCGGGGGGGATATACGAGCAGTACTTC,CSAGQAAGGIYEQYF
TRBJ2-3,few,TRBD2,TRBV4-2,TGTGCCAGCAGCCAAGATGGGTCTAGCGGGGCCGATACGCAGTATTTT,CASSQDGSSGADTQYF
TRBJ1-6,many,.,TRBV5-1,TGCGCCAGCAGCTTCCTAGGGGGGCAAGAGGAGAATTCACCCCTCCACTTT,CASSFLGGQEENSPLHF
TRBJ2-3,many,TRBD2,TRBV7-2,TGTGCCAGCAGCTTAGCGGGAGGGGATACGCAGTATTTT,CASSLAGGDTQYF
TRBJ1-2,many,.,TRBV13,TGTGCCAGCAGCTTAAAGTCGCTGCGTTCTGGCTACACCTTC,CASSLKSLRSGYTF
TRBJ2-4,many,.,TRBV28,TGTGCCAGCAGTTTTGCGGGGACCAAAAACATTCAGTACTTC,CASSFAGTKNIQYF
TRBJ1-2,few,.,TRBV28,TGTGCCAGCAGTTTATTTGGGGAGAACTACACCTTC,CASSLFGENYTF
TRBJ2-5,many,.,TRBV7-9,TGTGCCAGCAGCTTAATGGGCGAGACCCAGTACTTC,CASSLMGETQYF
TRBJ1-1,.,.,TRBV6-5,TGTGCCAGCAGTTACCTCCCGGGGCCTACTGAAGCTTTCTTT,CASSYLPGPTEAFF
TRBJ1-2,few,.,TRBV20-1,TGCAGTGCTAAGGGGACCTTTGGCTACACCTTC,CSAKGTFGYTF
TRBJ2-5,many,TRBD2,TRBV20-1,TGCAGTGCTAGAGTTGGGACTAGCGGAAAAGAGACCCAGTACTTC,CSARVGTSGKETQYF
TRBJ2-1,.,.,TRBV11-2,TGTGCCAGCAGCCCCACTATTGGACACCTCGAGCAGTTCTTC,CASSPTIGHLEQFF
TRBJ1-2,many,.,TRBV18,TGTGCCAGCTCACCAGGGAACCTCTATGGCTACACCTTC,CASSPGNLYGYTF
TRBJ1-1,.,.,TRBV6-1,TGTGCCAGCAGTAAGGGGGAGGGAATTTCGGCTTTCTTT,CASSKGEGISAFF
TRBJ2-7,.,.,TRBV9,TGTGCCAGCGGGATTGGCACAGGGCCCGAGCAGTACTTC,CASGIGTGPEQYF
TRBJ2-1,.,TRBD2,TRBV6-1,TGTGCCAGCTTGGAGGTCAGGGCGGGGGGGTACAATGAGCAGTTCTTC,CASLEVRAGGYNEQFF
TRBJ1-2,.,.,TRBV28,TGTGCCAGCAGTTTACTGTCGGGTAATGGCTACACCTTC,CASSLLSGNGYTF
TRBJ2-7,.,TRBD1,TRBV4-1,TGCGCCAGCAGCTCGGGACAGGGGGCGGGGGAGCAGTACTTC,CASSSGQGAGEQYF
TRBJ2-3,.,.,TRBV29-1,TGCAGCGTTCTTGCGGGACTCCCTAGCACAGATACGCAGTATTTT,CSVLAGLPSTDTQYF
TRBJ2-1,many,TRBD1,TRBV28,TGTGCCAGCAGTTTGGAACAATTGGGACAGGGGTACAATGAGCAGTTCTTC,CASSLEQLGQGYNEQFF
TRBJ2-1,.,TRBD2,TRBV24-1,TGTGCCACCAGTGTATGGGGGACTAGCGGCGATGAGCAGTTCTTC,CATSVWGTSGDEQFF
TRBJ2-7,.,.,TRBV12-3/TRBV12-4,TGTGCCAGCAGTTTAAGCAGGGCGGGAGAGCAGTACTTC,CASSLSRAGEQYF
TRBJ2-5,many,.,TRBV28,TGTGCCAGCAGGGCTAGTAACCTGGAGACCCAGTACTTC,CASRASNLETQYF
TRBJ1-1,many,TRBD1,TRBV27,TGTGCCAGCAGTTTATCCGGGACAGTCAACACTGAAGCTTTCTTT,CASSLSGTVNTEAFF
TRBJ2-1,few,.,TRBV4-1,TGCGCCAGCAGCCAAGGAAGGGGGTCGCGGGACAATGAGCAGTTCTTC,CASSQGRGSRDNEQFF
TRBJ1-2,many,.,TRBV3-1,TGTGCCAGCAGCCAGGGAGACAGGTTTCTAACCGGCTACACCTTC,CASSQGDRFLTGYTF
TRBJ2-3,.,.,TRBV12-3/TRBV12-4,TGTGCCAGCAGTCCGCCCTTCGGGGAGGCGTCCACAGATACGCAGTATTTT,CASSPPFGEASTDTQYF
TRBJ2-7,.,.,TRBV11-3,TGTGCCAGCAGCTTAGTCAGGGGAGGCGAGCAGTACTTC,CASSLVRGGEQYF
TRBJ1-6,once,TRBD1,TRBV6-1,TGTGCCAGCAGTGCGGGACAGCATTATAATTCACCCCTCCACTTT,CASSAGQHYNSPLHF
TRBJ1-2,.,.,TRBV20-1,TGCAGTGCCCCCCCCCAGGGAATAGGGAATGGCTACACCTTC,CSAPPQGIGNGYTF
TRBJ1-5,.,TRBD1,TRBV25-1,TGTGCCAGCAGTGGGGAAGCGCGACAGGGGGCCAATCAGCCCCAGCATTTT,CASSGEARQGANQPQHF
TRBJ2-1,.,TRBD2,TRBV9,TGTGCCAGCAGACGGACTAGCGCCTACAATGAGCAGTTCTTC,CASRRTSAYNEQFF
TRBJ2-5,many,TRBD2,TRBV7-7,TGTGCCAGCGCCGGACTAGCGGGAGCCCAAGAGACCCAGTACTTC,CASAGLAGAQETQYF
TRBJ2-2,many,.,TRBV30,TGTGCCTGGAGGATACAGGGAAACACCGGGGAGCTGTTTTTT,CAWRIQGNTGELFF
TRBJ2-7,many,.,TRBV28,TGTGCCAGCAGTTTAGGGCAGATCGCCTACGAGCAGTACTTC,CASSLGQIAYEQYF